This entry describes one T cell receptor (beta chain). The clone's antigen remains unknown. Base quality data are lacking; no much larger clone is found one base away. The library relied on the immunoSEQ multiplex PCR assay. TCRdb retrieved this table from immuneACCESS and kept in-frame rearrangements only. Not all clones are present; in checked studies, unresolved V genes account for under half, and no reason is known for the remainder. This sample is represented by about 20,000 clones; just under 90% of them were singletons. Less than 2.5% of the sample belongs to the ten largest clones. These data belong to a study of chemoradiotherapy in HPV16-positive cancers (dated 2022 in TCRdb). At the level of the whole study: Candidate HPV-specific T-cell clones and common TCR motifs were defined by functional T-cell assays performed on cells from two HPV16-positive patients. The study asked whether T-cell immunity to the HPV oncoproteins E6 and E7 changes during chemoradiotherapy and whether this immunity affects survival. TCR repertoires from roughly 87 patients with HPV-related cancers were then used to track the candidate HPV-specific TCRs and motifs. General conclusions and limits of the study: Expansion of candidate HPV-specific clones and E7-related TCR motifs was observed in the tumor microenvironment during treatment, whereas no such expansion was observed for non-HPV-specific T cells. The survival association was reported for HPV16-positive patients, and the functional definition of HPV-specific T cells was derived from only a couple of HPV16-positive patients. In HPV16-positive patients, expansion of HPV-responsive T cells during chemoradiotherapy was associated with improved recurrence-free survival.

Including cysteine and phenylalanine, the CDR3 has 16 amino acids. The only DNA kept is the CDR3, 48 bases in frame from the first base. Taken from the germline V gene, the CDR1 and CDR2 loops are SGHDT and YYEEEE. For this chain, trimming is 4 bases at the V end and 3 bases at the J end, and the number of junction bases without a gene match is 9. Repertoires were sampled repeatedly over the course of chemoradiotherapy, so clonal expansion could be followed in the tumor microenvironment. This TCR was recovered from a human donor with HPV-associated anogenital cancer. In this chain, TRBV5-6 is recombined with TRBJ2-3; a stretch of 9 junction bases matches TRBD1. The sample was blood, taken from a patient who underwent chemoradiotherapy. The nucleotide sequence reads as follows: TGTGCCAGCAGCCCAACAGGGGGCACACTGACAGATACGCAGTATTTT. Its coded protein is CASSPTGGTLTDTQYF.